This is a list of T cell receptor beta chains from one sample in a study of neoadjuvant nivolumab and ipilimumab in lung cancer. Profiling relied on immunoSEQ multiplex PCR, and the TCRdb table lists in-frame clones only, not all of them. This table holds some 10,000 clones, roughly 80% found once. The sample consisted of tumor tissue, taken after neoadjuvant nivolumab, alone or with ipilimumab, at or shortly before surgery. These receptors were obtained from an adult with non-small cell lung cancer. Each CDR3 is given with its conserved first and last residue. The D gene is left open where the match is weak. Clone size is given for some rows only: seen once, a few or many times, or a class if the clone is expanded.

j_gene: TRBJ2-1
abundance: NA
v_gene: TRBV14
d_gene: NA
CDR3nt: TGTGCCAGCAGCCAATGGAATGAGCAGTTCTTC
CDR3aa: CASSQWNEQFF

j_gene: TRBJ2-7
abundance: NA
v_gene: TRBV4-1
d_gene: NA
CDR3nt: TGCGCCAGCAGCCCCTGGGGGGGCAGGAGCTCCTACGAGCAGTACTTC
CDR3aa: CASSPWGGRSSYEQYF

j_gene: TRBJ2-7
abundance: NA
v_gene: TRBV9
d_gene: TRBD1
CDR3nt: TGTGCCAGCAGCGCTTACGGACAGGGGAGCGAGCAGTACTTC
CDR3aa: CASSAYGQGSEQYF

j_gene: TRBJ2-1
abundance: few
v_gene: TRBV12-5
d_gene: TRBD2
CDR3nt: TGTGCTAGTGGTCTAGGACTAGCGGGAGACGATGAGCAGTTCTTC
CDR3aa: CASGLGLAGDDEQFF

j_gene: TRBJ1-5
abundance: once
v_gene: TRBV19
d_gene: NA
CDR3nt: TGTGCCAGTAGAGACAGCCAAAGCAATCAGCCCCAGCATTTT
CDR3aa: CASRDSQSNQPQHF

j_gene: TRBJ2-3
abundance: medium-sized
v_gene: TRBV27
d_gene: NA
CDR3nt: TGTGCCAGCACCGTCACAGATACGCAGTATTTT
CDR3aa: CASTVTDTQYF

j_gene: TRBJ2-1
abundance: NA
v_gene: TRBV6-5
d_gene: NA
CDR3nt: TGTGCCAGCAGTTACGGGGAACAGACGTACAATGAGCAGTTCTTC
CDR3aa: CASSYGEQTYNEQFF

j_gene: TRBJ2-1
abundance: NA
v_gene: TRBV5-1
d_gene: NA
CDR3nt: TGCGCCAGCAGCTTGTACAGGGCGAACAATGAGCAGTTCTTC
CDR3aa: CASSLYRANNEQFF

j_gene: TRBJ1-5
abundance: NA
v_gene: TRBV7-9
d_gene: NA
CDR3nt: TGTGCCAGCAGCTTAGGACGTGGTAGTCAGCCCCAGCATTTT
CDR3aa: CASSLGRGSQPQHF

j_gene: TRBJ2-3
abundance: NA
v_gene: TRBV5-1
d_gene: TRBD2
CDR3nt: TGCGCCAGCAGCTTGGTAGCGGGAGGACACACAGATACGCAGTATTTT
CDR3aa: CASSLVAGGHTDTQYF

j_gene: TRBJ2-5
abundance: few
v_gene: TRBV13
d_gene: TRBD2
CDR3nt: TGTGCCAGCAGCTTGGGACTAGCGGGAGGTCCAGAGACCCAGTACTTC
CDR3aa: CASSLGLAGGPETQYF

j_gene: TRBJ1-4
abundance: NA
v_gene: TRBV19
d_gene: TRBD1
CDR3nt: TGTGCCAGTAGTAAGACAGGGATGGATGAAAAACTGTTTTTT
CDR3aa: CASSKTGMDEKLFF

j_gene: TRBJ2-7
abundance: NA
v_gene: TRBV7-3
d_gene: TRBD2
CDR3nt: TGTGCCAGCAGCTTTGGGCATAGCGGGAGCTACGAGCAGTACTTC
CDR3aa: CASSFGHSGSYEQYF

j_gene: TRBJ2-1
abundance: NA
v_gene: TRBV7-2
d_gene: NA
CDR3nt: TGTGCCAGCAGCCCAACGAAAGGGGAAGAGCAGTTCTTC
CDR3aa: CASSPTKGEEQFF

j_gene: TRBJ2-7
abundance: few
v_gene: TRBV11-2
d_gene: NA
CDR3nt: TGTGCCAGCAGCTTAGAGGGCCGCGGCTCCGGACGCTACGAGCAGTACTTC
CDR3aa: CASSLEGRGSGRYEQYF

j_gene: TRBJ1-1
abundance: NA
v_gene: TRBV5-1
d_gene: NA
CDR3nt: TGCGCCAGCAGCTCGGGGGTAGGGCCGGAAGCTTTCTTT
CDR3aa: CASSSGVGPEAFF

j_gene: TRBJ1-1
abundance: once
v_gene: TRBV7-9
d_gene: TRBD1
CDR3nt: TGTGCCAGCAGGGCTTCGGGACAGGGTGGAGCTTTCTTT
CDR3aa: CASRASGQGGAFF

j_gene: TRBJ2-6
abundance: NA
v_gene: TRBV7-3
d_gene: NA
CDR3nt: TGTGCCAGCAGGCAATCAGGGGCCAACGTCCTGACTTTC
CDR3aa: CASRQSGANVLTF

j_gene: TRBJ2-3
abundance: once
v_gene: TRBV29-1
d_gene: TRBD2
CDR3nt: TGCAGCGTTCGAGAGGGTCTAGCGGGATACACAGATACGCAGTATTTT
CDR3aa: CSVREGLAGYTDTQYF

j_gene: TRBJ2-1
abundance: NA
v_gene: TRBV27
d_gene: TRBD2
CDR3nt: TGTGCCAGCAGCCCGGGACTAGCGGGAGTGGCGGAATACAATGAGCAGTTCTTC
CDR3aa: CASSPGLAGVAEYNEQFF

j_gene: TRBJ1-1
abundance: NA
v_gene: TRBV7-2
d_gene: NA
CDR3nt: TGTGCCAGCAGCTTAGCGTACAGAAACACTGAAGCTTTCTTT
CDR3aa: CASSLAYRNTEAFF

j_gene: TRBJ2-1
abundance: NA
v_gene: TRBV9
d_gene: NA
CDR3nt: TGTGCCAGCAGCGTAGACGGGGCGGGACGCAACAATGAGCAGTTCTTC
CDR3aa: CASSVDGAGRNNEQFF

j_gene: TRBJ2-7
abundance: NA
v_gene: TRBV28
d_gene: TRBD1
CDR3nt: TGTGCCAGCAGAGGATCCATCGCAGGGGGTTCCTACGAGCAGTACTTC
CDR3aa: CASRGSIAGGSYEQYF

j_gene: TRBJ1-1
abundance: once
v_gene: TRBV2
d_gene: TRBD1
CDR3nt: TGTGCCAGCAGAGCCGGGACAGTGAACACTGAAGCTTTCTTT
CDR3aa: CASRAGTVNTEAFF

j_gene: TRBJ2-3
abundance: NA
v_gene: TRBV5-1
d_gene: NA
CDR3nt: TGCGCCAGCAGCCCACAGGGCCCAGATACGCAGTATTTT
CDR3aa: CASSPQGPDTQYF

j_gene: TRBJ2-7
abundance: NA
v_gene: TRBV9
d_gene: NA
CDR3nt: TGTGCCAGCAGCGTCGGTCTACAGGGTTTCAACGAGCAGTACTTC
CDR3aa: CASSVGLQGFNEQYF

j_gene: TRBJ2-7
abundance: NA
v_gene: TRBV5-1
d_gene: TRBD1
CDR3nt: TGCGCCAGCAGTTGGACAGGGGGTCGGGAGCAGTACTTC
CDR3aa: CASSWTGGREQYF

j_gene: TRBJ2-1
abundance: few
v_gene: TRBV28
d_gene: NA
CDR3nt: TGTGCCAGCAGTTTATTGGGCGGGATCAATGAGCAGTTCTTC
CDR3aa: CASSLLGGINEQFF

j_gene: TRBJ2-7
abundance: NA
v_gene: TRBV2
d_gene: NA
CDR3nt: TGTGCCAGCAGCCCAAGTGACGAGCAGTACTTC
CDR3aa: CASSPSDEQYF

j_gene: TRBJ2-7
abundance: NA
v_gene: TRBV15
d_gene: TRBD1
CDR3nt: TGTGCCACCAGCAGAGATGGACAGGGAAACTACGAGCAGTACTTC
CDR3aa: CATSRDGQGNYEQYF

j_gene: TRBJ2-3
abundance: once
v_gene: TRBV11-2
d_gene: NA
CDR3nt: TGTGCCAGCAGCTTAGTTTCGGGACACAGCACAGATACGCAGTATTTT
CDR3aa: CASSLVSGHSTDTQYF

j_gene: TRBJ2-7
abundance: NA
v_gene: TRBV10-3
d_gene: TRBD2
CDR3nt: TGTGCCATCAGGACTAGCGCCTACGAGCAGTACTTC
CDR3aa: CAIRTSAYEQYF

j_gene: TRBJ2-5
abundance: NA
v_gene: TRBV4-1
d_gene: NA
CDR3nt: TGCGCCAGCAGCCAAGCTCAGGCGGTGGAGACCCAGTACTTC
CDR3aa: CASSQAQAVETQYF

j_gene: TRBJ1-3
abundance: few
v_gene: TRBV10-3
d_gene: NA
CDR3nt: TGTGCCACCCACCCCCCCGGGGGGCCTGGAAACACCATATATTTT
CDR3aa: CATHPPGGPGNTIYF

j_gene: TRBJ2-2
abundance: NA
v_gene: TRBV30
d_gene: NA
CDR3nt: TGTGCCTGGAGTGGTAACCGGGACTCCGGCGGGGAGCTGTTTTTT
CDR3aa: CAWSGNRDSGGELFF

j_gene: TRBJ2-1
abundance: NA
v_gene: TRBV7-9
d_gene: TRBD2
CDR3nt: TGTGCCAGCAGCCCCCGTGGTAGCGGGTACAATGAGCAGTTCTTC
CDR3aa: CASSPRGSGYNEQFF

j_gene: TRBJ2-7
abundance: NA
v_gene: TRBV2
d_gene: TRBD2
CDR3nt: TGTGCCAGCAGTGGGACTAGCGGGACCTACGAGCAGTACTTC
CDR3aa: CASSGTSGTYEQYF

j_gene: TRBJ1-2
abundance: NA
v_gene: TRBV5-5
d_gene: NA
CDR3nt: TGTGCCAGCAGCGTGGGCCACTACTATGGCTACACCTTC
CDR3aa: CASSVGHYYGYTF

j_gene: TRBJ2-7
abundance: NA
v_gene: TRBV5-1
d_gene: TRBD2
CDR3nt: TGCGCCAGCAGCTCGATACTAGCGGGAGATTACGAGCAGTACTTC
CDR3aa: CASSSILAGDYEQYF

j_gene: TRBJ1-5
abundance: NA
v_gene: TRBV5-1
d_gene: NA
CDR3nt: TGCGCCAGCAGCTTGGAGGCAGGTAATCAGCCCCAGCATTTT
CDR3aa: CASSLEAGNQPQHF

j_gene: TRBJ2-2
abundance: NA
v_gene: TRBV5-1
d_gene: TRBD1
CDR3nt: TGCGCCAGCAGCCCCTGGACAGGGAAAACCGGGGAGCTGTTTTTT
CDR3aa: CASSPWTGKTGELFF

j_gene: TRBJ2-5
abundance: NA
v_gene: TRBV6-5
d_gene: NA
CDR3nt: TGTGCCAGCAGTTCTCAGGGTACTAGCCGGGAGACCCAGTACTTC
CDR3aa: CASSSQGTSRETQYF

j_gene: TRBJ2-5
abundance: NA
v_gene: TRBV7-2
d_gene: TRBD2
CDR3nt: TGTGCCAGCAGCTTAGGACTAGCGGGTCAAGAGACCCAGTACTTC
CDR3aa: CASSLGLAGQETQYF

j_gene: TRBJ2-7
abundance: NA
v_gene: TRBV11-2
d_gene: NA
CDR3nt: TGTGCCAGCAGCTCCAGTAGTTCCTACGAGCAGTACTTC
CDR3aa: CASSSSSSYEQYF

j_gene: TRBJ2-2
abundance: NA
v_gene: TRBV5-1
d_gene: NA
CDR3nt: TGCGCCAGCAGCGCGGCCATACTAAGGACCAACACCGGGGAGCTGTTTTTT
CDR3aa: CASSAAILRTNTGELFF

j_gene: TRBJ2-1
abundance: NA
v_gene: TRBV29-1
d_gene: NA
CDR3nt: TGCAGCGTTGGTTACCCTGGGAGAGGGCACAATGAGCAGTTCTTC
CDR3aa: CSVGYPGRGHNEQFF

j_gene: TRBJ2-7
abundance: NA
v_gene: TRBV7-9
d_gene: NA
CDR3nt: TGTGCCAGCAGCTTAGGTACAGGGAAAACCTACGAGCAGTACTTC
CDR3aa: CASSLGTGKTYEQYF

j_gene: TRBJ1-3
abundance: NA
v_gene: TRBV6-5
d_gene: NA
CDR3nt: TGTGCCAGCATGGGGTTCTCTGGAAACACCATATATTTT
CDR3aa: CASMGFSGNTIYF

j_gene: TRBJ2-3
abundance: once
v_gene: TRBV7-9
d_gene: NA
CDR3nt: TGTGCCAGCAGCTCTCCTAACACAGATACGCAGTATTTT
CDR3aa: CASSSPNTDTQYF

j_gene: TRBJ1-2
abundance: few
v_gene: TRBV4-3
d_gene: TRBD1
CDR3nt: TGCGCCAGCAGCCAAGATTTGGGACAGTATGGCTACACCTTC
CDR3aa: CASSQDLGQYGYTF

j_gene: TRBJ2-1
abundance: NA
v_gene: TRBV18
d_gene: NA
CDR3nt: TGTGCCAGCTCATCAAATATTCGGGGGGCGGATACTGAGCAGTTCTTC
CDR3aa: CASSSNIRGADTEQFF